A selection of T cell receptor beta chains follows, all from one sample in a study of T-cell memory formation after mild COVID-19. In TCRdb, the 5' RACE reads were re-called with MiXCR into one record per CDR3 protein. The data hold around 90,000 distinct CDR3 sequences, with 13% observed a single time. Sequencing used PBMCs or a T cell subset sorted from them (not recorded which). Every receptor here comes from an adult woman who had mild COVID-19 (a few samples of this study predate the infection). Cell type and time point are not known. The CDR3 runs from the conserved cysteine through the conserved F or W. Fields, in order: clone size, V gene, J gene, D gene, CDR3 protein, CDR3 DNA. The D gene is left open where the match is weak. Some rows mark clone size as missing; the rest say once, few, many or name a class of expanded clone.

clone size: NA
V gene: TRBV2
J gene: TRBJ2-2
D gene: NA
CDR3 protein: CASSEVRELNTGELFF
CDR3 DNA: TGTGCCAGCAGTGAAGTCCGTGAATTGAACACCGGGGAGCTGTTTTTT

clone size: few
V gene: TRBV7-9
J gene: TRBJ2-1
D gene: NA
CDR3 protein: CASSSDSFYNEQFF
CDR3 DNA: TGTGCCAGCAGCAGTGACTCTTTCTACAATGAGCAGTTCTTC

clone size: NA
V gene: TRBV6-6
J gene: TRBJ1-1
D gene: NA
CDR3 protein: CASSYSAGGGTEAFF
CDR3 DNA: TGTGCCAGCAGTTACTCGGCGGGGGGAGGGACTGAAGCTTTCTTT

clone size: NA
V gene: TRBV4-3
J gene: TRBJ2-1
D gene: NA
CDR3 protein: CASSPVETSSYNEQFF
CDR3 DNA: TGCGCCAGCAGCCCAGTAGAGACTAGCTCCTACAATGAGCAGTTCTTC

clone size: NA
V gene: TRBV5-1
J gene: TRBJ2-2
D gene: NA
CDR3 protein: CASSLGPTLNTGELFF
CDR3 DNA: TGCGCCAGCAGCTTGGGCCCCACCTTGAACACCGGGGAGCTGTTTTTT

clone size: NA
V gene: TRBV7-9
J gene: TRBJ1-2
D gene: NA
CDR3 protein: CASGDGYTF
CDR3 DNA: TGTGCCAGCGGGGATGGCTACACCTTC

clone size: many
V gene: TRBV6-6
J gene: TRBJ2-5
D gene: NA
CDR3 protein: CASSMGPVTETQYF
CDR3 DNA: TGTGCCAGCAGTATGGGACCTGTTACGGAGACCCAGTACTTC

clone size: few
V gene: TRBV30
J gene: TRBJ2-3
D gene: TRBD2
CDR3 protein: CAATGTSGSTDTQYF
CDR3 DNA: TGTGCCGCTACCGGGACTAGCGGGAGCACAGATACGCAGTATTTT

clone size: many
V gene: TRBV7-2
J gene: TRBJ2-1
D gene: NA
CDR3 protein: CASSFFAVVGGYNEQFF
CDR3 DNA: TGTGCCAGCAGCTTTTTTGCTGTAGTGGGGGGATACAATGAGCAGTTCTTC

clone size: few
V gene: TRBV29-1
J gene: TRBJ2-3
D gene: NA
CDR3 protein: CSVPGRPSDTQYF
CDR3 DNA: TGCAGCGTGCCGGGACGGCCGTCAGATACGCAGTATTTT

clone size: NA
V gene: TRBV12-3/TRBV12-4
J gene: TRBJ2-3
D gene: TRBD2
CDR3 protein: CASSFAPGSGGTQYF
CDR3 DNA: TGTGCCAGCAGTTTCGCCCCAGGGTCGGGAGGTACGCAGTATTTT

clone size: NA
V gene: TRBV5-6
J gene: TRBJ1-5
D gene: NA
CDR3 protein: CASSLAPGNQPQHF
CDR3 DNA: TGTGCCAGCAGCTTGGCGCCAGGGAATCAGCCCCAGCATTTT

clone size: few
V gene: TRBV3-1
J gene: TRBJ2-2
D gene: NA
CDR3 protein: CASSQVRETDTGELFF
CDR3 DNA: TGTGCCAGCAGCCAAGTAAGGGAGACGGACACCGGGGAGCTGTTTTTT

clone size: NA
V gene: TRBV5-6
J gene: TRBJ2-1
D gene: TRBD1
CDR3 protein: CASSIRDREANEQFF
CDR3 DNA: TGTGCCAGCAGCATCCGGGACAGAGAGGCCAATGAGCAGTTCTTC

clone size: few
V gene: TRBV4-3
J gene: TRBJ2-3
D gene: TRBD2
CDR3 protein: CASSPPVKREVGTDTQYF
CDR3 DNA: TGCGCCAGCAGCCCGCCTGTAAAGCGGGAGGTGGGGACAGATACGCAGTATTTT

clone size: NA
V gene: TRBV12-3/TRBV12-4
J gene: TRBJ2-5
D gene: NA
CDR3 protein: CASSLEVLQETQYF
CDR3 DNA: TGTGCCAGCAGTTTAGAGGTCCTTCAAGAGACCCAGTACTTC

clone size: many
V gene: TRBV27
J gene: TRBJ2-1
D gene: TRBD1
CDR3 protein: CASSQTGGSLIPYNEQFF
CDR3 DNA: TGTGCCAGCAGTCAGACAGGGGGCTCTTTGATTCCTTACAATGAGCAGTTCTTC

clone size: many
V gene: TRBV2
J gene: TRBJ2-5
D gene: TRBD2
CDR3 protein: CASGLAETQYF
CDR3 DNA: TGTGCCAGCGGACTAGCCGAGACCCAGTACTTC

clone size: NA
V gene: TRBV29-1
J gene: TRBJ2-5
D gene: NA
CDR3 protein: CSVDQDQETQYF
CDR3 DNA: TGCAGCGTTGATCAGGATCAAGAGACCCAGTACTTC

clone size: many
V gene: TRBV29-1
J gene: TRBJ2-3
D gene: NA
CDR3 protein: CSVEGFADDTDTQYF
CDR3 DNA: TGCAGCGTTGAAGGATTCGCGGACGACACAGATACGCAGTATTTT

clone size: few
V gene: TRBV5-1
J gene: TRBJ2-7
D gene: NA
CDR3 protein: CASSLVVNSGYEQYF
CDR3 DNA: TGCGCCAGCAGCTTGGTTGTAAACTCCGGGTACGAGCAGTACTTC

clone size: few
V gene: TRBV7-9
J gene: TRBJ2-1
D gene: NA
CDR3 protein: CASSLDSGNEQFF
CDR3 DNA: TGTGCCAGCAGCTTAGACAGCGGCAATGAGCAGTTCTTC

clone size: many
V gene: TRBV20-1
J gene: TRBJ1-1
D gene: TRBD1
CDR3 protein: CSAFFRGGNTEAFF
CDR3 DNA: TGCAGTGCTTTCTTCAGGGGGGGAAACACTGAAGCTTTCTTT

clone size: NA
V gene: TRBV12-3/TRBV12-4
J gene: TRBJ2-1
D gene: TRBD1
CDR3 protein: CASSQGQGIVWGNEQFF
CDR3 DNA: TGTGCCAGCAGTCAAGGACAGGGGATAGTGTGGGGCAATGAGCAGTTCTTC

clone size: NA
V gene: TRBV5-4
J gene: TRBJ2-7
D gene: NA
CDR3 protein: CASSSTTDPYEQYF
CDR3 DNA: TGTGCCAGCAGCTCCACGACGGACCCTTACGAGCAGTACTTC

clone size: NA
V gene: TRBV18
J gene: TRBJ2-6
D gene: NA
CDR3 protein: CASSPPSPISGANVLTF
CDR3 DNA: TGTGCCAGCTCACCACCGTCGCCAATCTCTGGGGCCAACGTCCTGACTTTC

clone size: few
V gene: TRBV5-1
J gene: TRBJ2-7
D gene: TRBD2
CDR3 protein: CASSPELAGGYEQYF
CDR3 DNA: TGCGCCAGCAGCCCCGAACTAGCGGGTGGGTACGAGCAGTACTTC

clone size: many
V gene: TRBV29-1
J gene: TRBJ2-3
D gene: TRBD2
CDR3 protein: CSVRSEREARSTDTQYF
CDR3 DNA: TGCAGCGTCCGATCTGAGCGGGAGGCACGCTCCACAGATACGCAGTATTTT

clone size: NA
V gene: TRBV6-2/TRBV6-3
J gene: TRBJ1-5
D gene: NA
CDR3 protein: CASSSEQGGGQPQHF
CDR3 DNA: TGTGCCAGCAGTTCGGAGCAGGGCGGGGGTCAGCCCCAGCATTTT

clone size: many
V gene: TRBV7-6
J gene: TRBJ2-5
D gene: NA
CDR3 protein: CASSLSGREYQETQYF
CDR3 DNA: TGTGCCAGCAGCTTATCAGGCAGAGAGTACCAAGAGACCCAGTACTTC

clone size: many
V gene: TRBV7-6
J gene: TRBJ2-7
D gene: NA
CDR3 protein: CASSLGQFSYEQYF
CDR3 DNA: TGTGCCAGCAGCTTAGGCCAGTTCTCCTACGAGCAGTACTTC

clone size: few
V gene: TRBV12-3/TRBV12-4
J gene: TRBJ2-5
D gene: TRBD2
CDR3 protein: CASSSSLLAGAVKAGTQYF
CDR3 DNA: TGTGCCAGCAGTTCGTCATTGTTAGCGGGGGCCGTAAAAGCAGGGACCCAGTACTTC

clone size: few
V gene: TRBV12-3/TRBV12-4
J gene: TRBJ2-7
D gene: TRBD1
CDR3 protein: CASSLTPGQGPYEQYF
CDR3 DNA: TGTGCCAGCAGTTTAACGCCCGGACAGGGGCCCTACGAGCAGTACTTC

clone size: NA
V gene: TRBV6-1
J gene: TRBJ2-7
D gene: NA
CDR3 protein: CASSEGFYEQYF
CDR3 DNA: TGTGCCAGCAGTGAAGGGTTCTACGAGCAGTACTTC

clone size: many
V gene: TRBV15
J gene: TRBJ2-5
D gene: TRBD1
CDR3 protein: CATSSENRGPQETQYF
CDR3 DNA: TGTGCCACCAGCAGCGAAAACAGGGGGCCGCAAGAGACCCAGTACTTC

clone size: many
V gene: TRBV7-9
J gene: TRBJ2-7
D gene: TRBD1
CDR3 protein: CASSSTGQGRYEQYF
CDR3 DNA: TGTGCCAGCAGCTCCACCGGACAGGGGCGCTACGAGCAGTACTTC

clone size: NA
V gene: TRBV6-2/TRBV6-3
J gene: TRBJ2-7
D gene: TRBD1
CDR3 protein: CASSYEGQGFDEQYF
CDR3 DNA: TGTGCCAGCAGTTACGAAGGACAGGGGTTCGACGAGCAGTACTTC

clone size: NA
V gene: TRBV20-1
J gene: TRBJ2-1
D gene: TRBD2
CDR3 protein: CSARDSGRAEFEQFF
CDR3 DNA: TGCAGTGCTAGAGATAGCGGGAGGGCCGAGTTTGAGCAGTTCTTC

clone size: NA
V gene: TRBV5-1
J gene: TRBJ2-7
D gene: NA
CDR3 protein: CASSFGDGTYEQYF
CDR3 DNA: TGCGCCAGCAGCTTCGGGGACGGAACCTACGAGCAGTACTTC

clone size: few
V gene: TRBV6-6
J gene: TRBJ2-2
D gene: NA
CDR3 protein: CASTLGGYGELFF
CDR3 DNA: TGTGCCAGCACCCTGGGGGGATACGGGGAGCTGTTTTTT

clone size: many
V gene: TRBV20-1
J gene: TRBJ2-7
D gene: NA
CDR3 protein: CSASERMSSYEQYF
CDR3 DNA: TGCAGTGCTAGTGAGCGGATGAGCTCCTACGAGCAGTACTTC

clone size: NA
V gene: TRBV24-1
J gene: TRBJ2-7
D gene: NA
CDR3 protein: CATSGSDYEQYF
CDR3 DNA: TGTGCCACCAGTGGCAGTGACTACGAGCAGTACTTC

clone size: NA
V gene: TRBV4-2
J gene: TRBJ1-2
D gene: NA
CDR3 protein: CASSQGYNDGYTF
CDR3 DNA: TGTGCCAGCAGCCAAGGTTACAACGATGGCTACACCTTC

clone size: NA
V gene: TRBV4-1
J gene: TRBJ1-1
D gene: NA
CDR3 protein: CASSPAAGSTVNTEAFF
CDR3 DNA: TGCGCCAGCAGCCCAGCCGCGGGATCGACAGTAAACACTGAAGCTTTCTTT

clone size: NA
V gene: TRBV24-1
J gene: TRBJ2-3
D gene: TRBD2
CDR3 protein: CATSDFPQREARTDTQYF
CDR3 DNA: TGTGCCACCAGTGATTTTCCCCAGCGGGAGGCTCGCACAGATACGCAGTATTTT

clone size: few
V gene: TRBV5-1
J gene: TRBJ2-3
D gene: NA
CDR3 protein: CASRARSDTQYF
CDR3 DNA: TGCGCCAGCAGGGCCCGATCAGATACGCAGTATTTT

clone size: NA
V gene: TRBV5-1
J gene: TRBJ2-3
D gene: TRBD1
CDR3 protein: CASSAGTGDTDTQYF
CDR3 DNA: TGCGCCAGCAGCGCCGGGACAGGGGACACAGATACGCAGTATTTT

clone size: NA
V gene: TRBV6-5
J gene: TRBJ1-1
D gene: NA
CDR3 protein: CASSYSAGSPNTEAFF
CDR3 DNA: TGTGCCAGCAGTTACTCGGCGGGATCACCGAACACTGAAGCTTTCTTT

clone size: many
V gene: TRBV7-2
J gene: TRBJ2-1
D gene: TRBD2
CDR3 protein: CASSHPLSGVRNEQFF
CDR3 DNA: TGTGCCAGCAGCCATCCGCTAAGCGGGGTTAGGAATGAGCAGTTCTTC

clone size: NA
V gene: TRBV6-6
J gene: TRBJ2-5
D gene: TRBD1
CDR3 protein: CASSSTGTGETQYF
CDR3 DNA: TGTGCCAGCAGCTCCACAGGGACAGGGGAGACCCAGTACTTC

clone size: NA
V gene: TRBV19
J gene: TRBJ1-1
D gene: NA
CDR3 protein: CASTLGRYMNTEAFF
CDR3 DNA: TGTGCCAGCACTCTGGGACGGTACATGAACACTGAAGCTTTCTTT

clone size: NA
V gene: TRBV29-1
J gene: TRBJ2-7
D gene: NA
CDR3 protein: CSVEDQVPHEQYF
CDR3 DNA: TGCAGCGTTGAAGATCAGGTACCCCACGAGCAGTACTTC

clone size: NA
V gene: TRBV4-2
J gene: TRBJ2-3
D gene: NA
CDR3 protein: CASSPLVAGAFPDTQYF
CDR3 DNA: TGTGCCAGCAGCCCCTTAGTTGCGGGGGCCTTCCCAGATACGCAGTATTTT

clone size: many
V gene: TRBV20-1
J gene: TRBJ2-5
D gene: TRBD2
CDR3 protein: CSARGTSTETQYF
CDR3 DNA: TGCAGTGCTAGGGGGACTAGCACGGAGACCCAGTACTTC

clone size: few
V gene: TRBV2
J gene: TRBJ2-1
D gene: NA
CDR3 protein: CASSESGTSYNEQFF
CDR3 DNA: TGTGCCAGCAGTGAGTCCGGGACCTCCTACAATGAGCAGTTCTTC

clone size: few
V gene: TRBV12-3/TRBV12-4
J gene: TRBJ1-1
D gene: NA
CDR3 protein: CASSIMNTEAFF
CDR3 DNA: TGTGCCAGCAGTATAATGAACACTGAAGCTTTCTTT

clone size: NA
V gene: TRBV7-9
J gene: TRBJ2-7
D gene: TRBD1
CDR3 protein: CASSFPGQNYEQYF
CDR3 DNA: TGTGCCAGCAGTTTCCCGGGACAGAACTACGAGCAGTACTTC

clone size: NA
V gene: TRBV5-4
J gene: TRBJ1-1
D gene: NA
CDR3 protein: CASSRDGGYTEAFF
CDR3 DNA: TGTGCCAGCAGCCGGGATGGAGGGTACACTGAAGCTTTCTTT

clone size: few
V gene: TRBV13
J gene: TRBJ2-1
D gene: NA
CDR3 protein: CASSLAGVQNEQFF
CDR3 DNA: TGTGCCAGCAGCTTAGCGGGTGTGCAGAATGAGCAGTTCTTC

clone size: NA
V gene: TRBV30
J gene: TRBJ2-3
D gene: NA
CDR3 protein: CAWNPGGNTDTQYF
CDR3 DNA: TGTGCCTGGAACCCCGGCGGGAACACAGATACGCAGTATTTT